This TCR beta chain was identified during a study of T cell repertoires in cytomegalovirus infection. TCRdb processed the reads anew with MiXCR; each CDR3 protein has one entry. The table lists some 390,000 distinct CDR3 sequences, over 15% of them singletons. This CDR3 spans 15 amino acids. The V end lost 5 bases, the J end lost 2 bases, and 15 bases lay between the germline ends. Germline lookup yields CDR1 SGHKS and CDR2 YYEKEE (reference sequence). This clonotype was recorded at least ten times. This clonotype was sampled from a human donor in good health (CMV status not recorded). Some clones in this sample may be carry-over from other donors' samples. This chain links TRBV5-5 with TRBJ2-3; D gene unclear. What was sequenced was PBMCs. The DNA for the CDR3 is TGTGCCAGCAGTCCCGGCGGCTGGGACACAGATACGCAGTATTTT. This gives the protein CASSPGGWDTDTQYF.